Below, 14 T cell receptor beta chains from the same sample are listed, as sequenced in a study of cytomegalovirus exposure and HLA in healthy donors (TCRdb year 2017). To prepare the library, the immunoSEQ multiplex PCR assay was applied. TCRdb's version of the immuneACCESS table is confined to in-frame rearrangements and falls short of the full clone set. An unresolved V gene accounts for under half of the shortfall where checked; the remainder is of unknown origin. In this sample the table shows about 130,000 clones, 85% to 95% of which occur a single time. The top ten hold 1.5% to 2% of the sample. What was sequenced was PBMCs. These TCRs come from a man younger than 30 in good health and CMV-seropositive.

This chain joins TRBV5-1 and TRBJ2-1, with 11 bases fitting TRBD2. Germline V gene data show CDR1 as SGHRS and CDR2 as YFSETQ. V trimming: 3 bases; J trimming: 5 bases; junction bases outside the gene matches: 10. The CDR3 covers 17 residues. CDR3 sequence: CASSWSPASGGNNEQFF. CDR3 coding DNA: TGCGCCAGCAGCTGGTCCCCCGCTAGCGGGGGGAACAATGAGCAGTTCTTC.

The CDR3 here is CASSLALGPKTYEQYF. CDR3 DNA: TGTGCCAGCAGCTTAGCGCTGGGCCCCAAAACCTACGAGCAGTACTTC. This chain uses TRBV7-9 with TRBJ2-7; D not resolved. The CDR3 length is 16 residues. V was trimmed by 0 bases and J by 2 bases, leaving 14 bases between them. Per the germline V gene, CDR1 is SEHNR and CDR2 is FQNEAQ (reference sequence).

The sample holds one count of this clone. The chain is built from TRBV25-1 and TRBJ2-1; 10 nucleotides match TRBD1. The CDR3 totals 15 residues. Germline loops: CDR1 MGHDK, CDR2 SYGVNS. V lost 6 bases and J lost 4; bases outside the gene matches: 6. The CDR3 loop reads CASSQTGGEYNEQFF. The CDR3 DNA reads TGTGCCAGCAGCCAGACAGGGGGCGAATACAATGAGCAGTTCTTC.

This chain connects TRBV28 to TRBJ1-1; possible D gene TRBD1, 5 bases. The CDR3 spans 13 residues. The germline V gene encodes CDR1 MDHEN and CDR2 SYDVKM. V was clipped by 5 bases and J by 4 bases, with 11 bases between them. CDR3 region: CASSTRRGTEAFF. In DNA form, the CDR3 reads TGTGCCAGCAGTACCCGTAGGGGCACTGAAGCTTTCTTT.

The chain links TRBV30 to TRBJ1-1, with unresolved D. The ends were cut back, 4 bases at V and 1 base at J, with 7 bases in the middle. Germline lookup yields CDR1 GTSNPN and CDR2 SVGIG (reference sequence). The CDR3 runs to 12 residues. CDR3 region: CAWTLGNTEAFF. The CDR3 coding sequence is TGTGCCTGGACCCTCGGGAACACTGAAGCTTTCTTT.

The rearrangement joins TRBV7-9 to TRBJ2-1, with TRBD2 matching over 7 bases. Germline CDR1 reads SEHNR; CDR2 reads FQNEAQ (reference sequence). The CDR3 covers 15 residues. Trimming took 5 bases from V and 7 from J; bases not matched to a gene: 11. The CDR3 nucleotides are TGTGCCAGCAGCACCCGTCGGGACGGGGGGAATGAGCAGTTCTTC. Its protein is CASSTRRDGGNEQFF.

The DNA of the CDR3 is TGTGCCTGGAGTGTACAGGCTGGCGCAGAGACCCAGTACTTC. Residues: CAWSVQAGAETQYF. The chain employs TRBV30 and TRBJ2-5; maybe TRBD1 (5 bases). The length of the CDR3 is 14 residues. V shed 0 bases and J shed 4 bases, with 12 bases lying between them. Germline assignment: CDR1 GTSNPN and CDR2 SVGIG (reference sequence).

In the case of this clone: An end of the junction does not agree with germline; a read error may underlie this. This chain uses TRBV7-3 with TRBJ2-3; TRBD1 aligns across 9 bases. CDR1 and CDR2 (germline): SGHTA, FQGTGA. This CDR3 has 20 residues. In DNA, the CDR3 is TGTGCCAGCAGCTTATACCGGGACAGGGTGGCCAGATTGATCAGCAGATACGCAGTATTT. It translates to CASSLYRDRVARLISRYAVF. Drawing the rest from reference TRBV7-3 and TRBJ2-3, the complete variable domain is GAGVSQTPSNKVTEKGKYVELRCDPISGHTALYWYRQSLGQGPEFLIYFQGTGAADDSGLPNDRFFAVRPEGSVSTLKIQRTERGDSAVYLCASSLYRDRVARLISRYAVFGPGTRLTVL.

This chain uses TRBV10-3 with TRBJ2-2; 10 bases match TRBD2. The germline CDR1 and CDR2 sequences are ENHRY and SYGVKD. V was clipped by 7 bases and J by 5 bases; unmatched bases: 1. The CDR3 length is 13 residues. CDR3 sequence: CAIKREGTGELFF. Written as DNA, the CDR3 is TGTGCCATCAAGCGGGAGGGGACCGGGGAGCTGTTTTTT.

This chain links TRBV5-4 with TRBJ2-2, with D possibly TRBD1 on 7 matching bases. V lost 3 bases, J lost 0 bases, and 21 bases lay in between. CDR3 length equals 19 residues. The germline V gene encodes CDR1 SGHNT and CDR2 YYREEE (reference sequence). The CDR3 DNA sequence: TGTGCCAGCAGCTCACCCCTACTGGGGGGACAGCCGAACACCGGGGAGCTGTTTTTT. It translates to CASSSPLLGGQPNTGELFF.

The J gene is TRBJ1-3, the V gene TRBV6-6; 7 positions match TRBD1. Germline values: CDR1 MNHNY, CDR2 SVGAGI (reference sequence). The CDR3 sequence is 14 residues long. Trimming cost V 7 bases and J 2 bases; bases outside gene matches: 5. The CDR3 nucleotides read TGTGCCAGCACCTTTACAGGGGCTGGAAACACCATATATTTT. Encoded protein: CASTFTGAGNTIYF.

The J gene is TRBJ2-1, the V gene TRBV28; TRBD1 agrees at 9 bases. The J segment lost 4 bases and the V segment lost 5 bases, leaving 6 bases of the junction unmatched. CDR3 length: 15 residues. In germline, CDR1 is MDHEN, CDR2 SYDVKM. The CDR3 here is CASSPRDRDYNEQFF. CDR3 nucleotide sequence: TGTGCCAGCAGTCCCCGGGACAGGGATTACAATGAGCAGTTCTTC.

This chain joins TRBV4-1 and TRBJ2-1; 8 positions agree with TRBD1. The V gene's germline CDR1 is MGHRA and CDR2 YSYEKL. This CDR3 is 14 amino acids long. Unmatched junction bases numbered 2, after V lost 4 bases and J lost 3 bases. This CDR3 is CASSRGQGYNEQFF. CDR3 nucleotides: TGCGCCAGCAGCCGCGGACAGGGCTACAATGAGCAGTTCTTC.

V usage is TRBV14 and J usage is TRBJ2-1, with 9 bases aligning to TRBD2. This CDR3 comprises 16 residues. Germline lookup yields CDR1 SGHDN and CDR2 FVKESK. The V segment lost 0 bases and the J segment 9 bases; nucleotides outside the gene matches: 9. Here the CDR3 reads CASSQDLAGLGREQFF. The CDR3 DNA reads TGTGCCAGCAGCCAAGATCTAGCGGGGCTAGGGCGTGAGCAGTTCTTC.